Described below is a single TCR beta chain sequence and its context. No antigen is known for it. Naive CD8 populations comprised CD45RO-negative cells positively selected for CCR7, excluding terminally differentiated effector memory CD45RA+ cells. The sample is drawn from a study of shared clonotypes between healthy human individuals. Study details: The plates for each donor numbered three CD4 naive, three CD4 memory, two CD8 naive and one CD8 memory.

Study conclusions and caveats: Apart from blood, nothing was sampled; tissue repertoires likely differ. Non-shared clonotypes had lower generation probabilities than clonotypes shared by all four sorted-subset donors.

Sequencing was performed with immunoSEQ multiplex PCR; in TCRdb, only in-frame clones are kept and a portion is missing. The sample carries approximately 2,000,000 clones, just under 95% recorded once. This sequence originates from a man younger than 30 in good health. Some clones in this sample may be carry-over from other donors' samples. What was sequenced was naive CD8+ T cells from PBMCs.

This CDR3 reads CASSQVRGTRPGNTIYF. CDR3 nucleotides: TGCGCCAGCAGCCAAGTTAGGGGGACGCGGCCTGGAAACACCATATATTTT. This rearrangement joins TRBV4-1 to TRBJ1-3, with D perhaps matching TRBD1 (6 bases). The V end lost 1 base, the J end lost 2 bases, and 15 bases lay between the germline ends. Germline assignment: CDR1 MGHRA and CDR2 YSYEKL. The CDR3 covers 17 residues.